These 27 T cell receptor beta chains share one sample of origin, sequenced in a study of T cell responses to AZD1222 COVID-19 vaccine. TCRdb keeps only in-frame clones here, not all; method: immunoSEQ multiplex PCR. The sample includes 100,000 to 150,000 clones, around nine tenths seen only once; the top ten take 1.5% to 2%. This material consisted of peripheral blood, taken on day 0 of AZD1222 vaccination. The source of these receptors is an adult in good health.

The CDR3 region is CASIGGDEQYF. DNA of the CDR3: TGTGCCAGCATAGGAGGGGACGAGCAGTACTTC. The genes are TRBV27 and TRBJ2-7; TRBD2 might be the D (6 bases). CDR3 length: 11 residues. Per the germline V gene, CDR1 is MNHEY and CDR2 is SMNVEV (reference sequence). V lost 7 bases to trimming and J lost 5 bases, with 9 bases between them.

The chain is built from TRBV2 and TRBJ1-1; D is unresolved. CDR3 length: 11 residues. Germline CDR1 and CDR2: SNHLY and FYNNEI. V lost 3 bases and J lost 11, with 10 bases in between. The CDR3 spells CASSEEVEAFF. CDR3 coding DNA: TGTGCCAGCAGTGAGGAGGTTGAGGCTTTCTTT.

V gene TRBV11-2 combines with J gene TRBJ2-5; possible D gene TRBD1, 5 bases. V lost 1 base, J lost 0 bases, and 9 bases lay in between. CDR3 length: 15 residues. Germline loops: CDR1 SGHAT, CDR2 FQNNGV. CDR3 DNA sequence: TGTGCCAGCAGCTTAGGAAAGGGGTACCAAGAGACCCAGTACTTC. Translating it yields CASSLGKGYQETQYF.

The CDR3 bases are TGCGCCAGCAGCTTGGATGGGACTAGTGACGAGCAGTACTTC. It is translated as CASSLDGTSDEQYF. V gene TRBV5-1 combines with J gene TRBJ2-7; 8 nucleotides match TRBD2. V shed 0 bases and J 5 bases; nucleotides not matched to a gene: 4. Germline CDR1 is SGHRS and CDR2 is YFSETQ. CDR3 size: 14 residues.

The V and J genes are TRBV19 and TRBJ2-7; 9 positions match TRBD1. This CDR3 spans 15 amino acids. Per the germline V gene, CDR1 is LNHDA and CDR2 is SQIVND (reference sequence). V shed 5 bases, J shed 1 base, and the junction held 6 bases outside the gene matches. The CDR3 reads CASSRTGGASYEQYF. CDR3 sequence (DNA): TGTGCCAGTAGTCGAACAGGGGGCGCATCCTACGAGCAGTACTTC.

This clone was observed once. This chain links TRBV2 with TRBJ2-7; 10 bases align to TRBD1. The CDR3 sequence is 14 residues long. Trimming took 8 bases from V and 0 from J; bases not matched to a gene: 4. Germline CDR1 is SNHLY and CDR2 is FYNNEI. The CDR3 loop is CASERDRGSYEQYF. DNA for the CDR3: TGTGCCAGCGAAAGGGACAGGGGCTCCTACGAGCAGTACTTC.

The chain combines TRBV7-9 with TRBJ2-1, with 7 bases matching TRBD2. Per the germline V gene, CDR1 is SEHNR and CDR2 is FQNEAQ (reference sequence). This CDR3 has 15 residues. Trimming took 3 bases from V and 4 from J; bases not matched to a gene: 6. CDR3 loop: CASSLWREMYNEQFF. In DNA form, the CDR3 reads TGTGCCAGCAGCTTGTGGCGGGAGATGTACAATGAGCAGTTCTTC. Using reference TRBV7-9 and TRBJ2-1 for the parts outside the CDR3, the full variable domain is DTGVSQNPRHKITKRGQNVTFRCDPISEHNRLYWYRQTLGQGPEFLTYFQNEAQLEKSRLLSDRFSAERPKGSFSTLEIQRTEQGDSAMYLCASSLWREMYNEQFFGPGTRLTVL.

The V gene is TRBV15, the J gene TRBJ1-2; the D gene is possibly TRBD1 (5 bases). Germline assignment: CDR1 LNHNV and CDR2 YYDKDF (reference sequence). The V and J ends lost 1 base and 3 bases respectively, with 6 bases between them. This CDR3 contains 13 residues. The CDR3 here is CATSRGGDYGYTF. The CDR3 DNA is TGTGCCACCAGCAGAGGGGGGGACTATGGCTACACCTTC.

The chain couples TRBV9 to TRBJ2-2; possibly TRBD2 for D (5 bases). CDR1 and CDR2 (germline): SGDLS, YYNGEE. Trimming pared 2 bases from V and 7 bases from J, leaving 12 bases between. This CDR3 contains 14 residues. The CDR3 spells CASSVDRAGGELFF. The CDR3 DNA sequence: TGTGCCAGCAGCGTCGATAGGGCGGGCGGGGAGCTGTTTTTT. Full variable domain (missing parts from reference TRBV9 and TRBJ2-2): DSGVTQTPKHLITATGQRVTLRCSPRSGDLSVYWYQQSLDQGLQFLIQYYNGEERAKGNILERFSAQQFPDLHSELNLSSLELGDSALYFCASSVDRAGGELFFGEGSRLTVL.

The chain joins TRBV7-9 to TRBJ1-6; 7 bases are a match to TRBD1. The CDR3 sequence is 17 residues long. With 11 bases clipped from V and 0 bases from J, the junction kept 13 bases outside the gene matches. Looked up from germline, CDR1 is SEHNR and CDR2 is FQNEAQ (reference sequence). CDR3 protein: CAGQRQGGSSYNSPLHF. The CDR3 nucleotides are TGTGCCGGCCAAAGACAGGGTGGGAGCTCCTATAATTCACCCCTCCACTTT.

This clone was picked up a small number of times. The chain recombines TRBV4-2 with TRBJ2-7; D uncertain. The germline V gene has CDR1 LGHNA and CDR2 YNFKEQ. CDR3 size: 12 residues. V lost 3 bases and J lost 5, with 8 bases in between. Written as DNA, the CDR3 is TGTGCCAGCAGCCACGGAACCAACGAGCAGTACTTC. Residues: CASSHGTNEQYF.

The rearrangement links TRBV7-2 to TRBJ2-1, with D unresolved. Germline CDR1 reads SGHTA; CDR2 reads FQGNSA. There are 12 residues in the CDR3. Trimming took off 1 base at V and 8 bases at J, with 6 bases between the two ends. The chain's CDR3 is CASSLVGYEQFF. CDR3 DNA sequence: TGTGCCAGCAGCTTAGTAGGGTATGAGCAGTTCTTC. The variable domain in full, completed from reference TRBV7-2 and TRBJ2-1, reads GAGVSQSPSNKVTEKGKDVELRCDPISGHTALYWYRQSLGQGLEFLIYFQGNSAPDKSGLPSDRFSAERTGGSVSTLTIQRTQQEDSAVYLCASSLVGYEQFFGPGTRLTVL.

J is TRBJ1-6 and V is TRBV9; D is ambiguous. The CDR3 has 15 residues. Germline loops: CDR1 SGDLS, CDR2 YYNGEE. Trimming pared 0 bases from V and 4 bases from J, leaving 8 bases between. Here the CDR3 DNA reads TGTGCCAGCAGCGTAGAAACAGATTATAATTCACCCCTCCACTTT. It codes for CASSVETDYNSPLHF.

The V call is TRBV29-1, the J call TRBJ2-7, with D possibly being TRBD2 (6 bases). Trimming removed 2 bases from V and 4 bases from J, with 15 bases in between. From germline, CDR1 is SQVTM and CDR2 ANQGSEA. This CDR3 is 14 amino acids long. CDR3 sequence: CSVEPGVNPYEQYF. The DNA of the CDR3 is TGCAGCGTTGAACCGGGGGTGAATCCGTACGAGCAGTACTTC.

The V call is TRBV11-1, the J call TRBJ1-1; 9 nucleotides agree with TRBD1. Trimming removed 5 bases from V and 2 bases from J; junction bases left unmatched: 3. Germline CDR1 and CDR2: SGHAT and FQDESV (reference sequence). The CDR3 contains 14 residues. The CDR3 DNA sequence: TGTGCCAGCAGCCCCACAGGGGGCAACACTGAAGCTTTCTTT. Translation gives CASSPTGGNTEAFF.

This clone is a singleton in its sample. The V call is TRBV19, the J call TRBJ2-7; the D is unclear. Germline CDR1 reads LNHDA; CDR2 reads SQIVND (reference sequence). V lost 3 bases and J 6 bases, leaving 6 bases between the germline ends. The CDR3 runs 11 residues. Written as DNA, the CDR3 is TGTGCCAGTAGTATCAGAACCGAGCAGTACTTC. As protein: CASSIRTEQYF.

The chain employs TRBV11-2 and TRBJ1-4, with D perhaps TRBD1 (5 bases). Germline CDR1 and CDR2: SGHAT and FQNNGV. This CDR3 is built from 15 residues. V lost 1 base and J lost 6, with 12 bases in between. CDR3 protein: CASSLASGGDEKLFF. DNA for the CDR3: TGTGCCAGCAGCTTAGCGTCGGGGGGTGATGAAAAACTGTTTTTT.

V is TRBV6-1 and J is TRBJ2-7; the D gene could be TRBD1 or TRBD2 (6 bases each). In germline, CDR1 is MNHNS, CDR2 SASEGT. The CDR3 contains 17 residues. Deletions cut 3 bases from V and 0 bases from J, with 18 bases between. In nucleotides, the CDR3 is TGTGCCAGCAGTGACCGATTGAGGGGGGAAGTCTCCTACGAGCAGTACTTC. The encoded protein is CASSDRLRGEVSYEQYF.

This chain uses TRBV6-5 with TRBJ1-1; TRBD1 matches at 9 bases. V was clipped by 2 bases and J by 0 bases; unmatched bases: 1. The CDR3 has 15 amino acids. Germline V CDR1 and CDR2: MNHEY, SVGAGI. The CDR3 sequence: CASSYDRGVNTEAFF. The CDR3 DNA is TGTGCCAGCAGTTACGACAGGGGGGTGAACACTGAAGCTTTCTTT.

The chain has TRBV5-1 and TRBJ2-6, with 7 positions matching TRBD1. The J segment lost 0 bases and the V segment lost 0 bases, leaving 3 bases of the junction unmatched. In germline, CDR1 is SGHRS, CDR2 YFSETQ. The CDR3 extends over 17 amino acids. CDR3 bases: TGCGCCAGCAGCTTGGCATACAGGGGCTCTGGGGCCAACGTCCTGACTTTC. Amino acids: CASSLAYRGSGANVLTF.

The count of this clone is one. The V call is TRBV6-5, the J call TRBJ1-2; no definite D call. Trimming removed 2 bases at V and 8 bases at J, with 12 bases between. The CDR3 consists of 13 residues. Germline V gene data show CDR1 as MNHEY and CDR2 as SVGAGI. CDR3 loop: CASSYLSNFGYTF. The CDR3 region has the DNA TGTGCCAGCAGTTACCTATCCAACTTCGGCTACACCTTC.

This sequence joins TRBV7-3 and TRBJ2-5; D is possibly TRBD1 or TRBD2 (6 bases each). Germline lookup yields CDR1 SGHTA and CDR2 FQGTGA. This CDR3 is built from 15 residues. V was pared by 5 bases and J by 5 bases, with 18 bases between. CDR3 nucleotides: TGTGCCAGCAGCATCAACTGGGGGGCCGGGGAGACCCAGTACTTC. It encodes CASSINWGAGETQYF.

The chain joins TRBV11-2 to TRBJ1-4; 8 bases align to TRBD1. With 5 bases clipped from V and 5 bases from J, the junction kept 7 bases outside the gene matches. This CDR3 is built from 15 residues. CDR1 is SGHAT, CDR2 FQNNGV, per germline. This CDR3 is CASSPGQGLNEKLFF. The CDR3 DNA reads TGTGCCAGCAGCCCCGGACAGGGTCTAAATGAAAAACTGTTTTTT.

The chain is built from TRBV5-6 and TRBJ1-1; D call uncertain. V shed 4 bases and J shed 2 bases, with 9 bases lying between them. Germline loops: CDR1 SGHDT, CDR2 YYEEEE. This CDR3 has 13 amino acids. CDR3 residues: CASSPDPNTEAFF. DNA of the CDR3: TGTGCCAGCAGCCCAGACCCCAACACTGAAGCTTTCTTT.

This chain uses TRBV29-1 with TRBJ1-4; TRBD1 matches at 8 bases. Germline V lookup: CDR1 SQVTM, CDR2 ANQGSEA. The CDR3 is 13 amino acids. J gave up 14 bases and V 7 bases, and 15 bases lay outside the gene matches. The CDR3: CSALQTGDIGLFF. DNA of the CDR3: TGCAGCGCCTTGCAGACAGGGGATATAGGCCTGTTTTTT.

V is TRBV14 and J is TRBJ1-6; D call uncertain. From germline, CDR1 is SGHDN and CDR2 FVKESK. Trimming removed 7 bases from V and 4 bases from J, with 11 bases in between. The CDR3 sequence is 14 residues long. The CDR3 here is CASMWYPYNSPLHF. The CDR3 coding sequence is TGTGCCAGCATGTGGTATCCGTATAATTCACCCCTCCACTTT.

This clone was recorded only once. This chain joins TRBV6-2 or TRBV6-3 and TRBJ2-1; D could derive from TRBD1 or TRBD2 (5 bases each). Germline CDR1 is MNHEY and CDR2 is SVGEGT. Trimming removed 5 bases from V and 5 bases from J, with 22 bases in between. This CDR3 has 17 residues. CDR3 protein: CASSMLGLTGTNNEQFF. CDR3 coding DNA: TGTGCCAGCAGTATGTTGGGCCTGACCGGGACCAACAATGAGCAGTTCTTC.